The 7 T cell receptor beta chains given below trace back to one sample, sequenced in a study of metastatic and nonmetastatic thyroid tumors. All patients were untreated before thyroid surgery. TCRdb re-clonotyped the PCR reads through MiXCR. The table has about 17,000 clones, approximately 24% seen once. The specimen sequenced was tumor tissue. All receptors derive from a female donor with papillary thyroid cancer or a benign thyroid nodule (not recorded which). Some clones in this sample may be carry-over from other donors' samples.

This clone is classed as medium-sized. For the CDR3, the DNA is TGTGCCAGCAGTTCGGAGAGGGGCGTCTACGAGCAGTACTTC. It translates to CASSSERGVYEQYF. The V gene is TRBV6-1, the J gene TRBJ2-7; D is perhaps TRBD1 or TRBD2 (5 bases each). Trimming took off 5 bases at V and 3 bases at J, with 14 bases between the two ends. Germline loops: CDR1 MNHNS, CDR2 SASEGT. The CDR3 contains 14 residues.

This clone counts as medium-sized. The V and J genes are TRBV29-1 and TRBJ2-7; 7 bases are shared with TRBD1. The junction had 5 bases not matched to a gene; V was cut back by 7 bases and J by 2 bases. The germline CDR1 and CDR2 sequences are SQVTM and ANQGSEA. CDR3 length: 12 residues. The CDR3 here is CSAEDRPYEQYF. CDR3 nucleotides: TGCAGCGCCGAGGACAGGCCCTACGAGCAGTACTTC.

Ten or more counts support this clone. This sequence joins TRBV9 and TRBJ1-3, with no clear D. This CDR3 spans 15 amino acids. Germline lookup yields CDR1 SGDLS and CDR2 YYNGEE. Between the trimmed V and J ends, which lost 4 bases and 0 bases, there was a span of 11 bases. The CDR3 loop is CASSPSTHSGNTIYF. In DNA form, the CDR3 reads TGTGCCAGCAGCCCATCGACACACTCTGGAAACACCATATATTTT.

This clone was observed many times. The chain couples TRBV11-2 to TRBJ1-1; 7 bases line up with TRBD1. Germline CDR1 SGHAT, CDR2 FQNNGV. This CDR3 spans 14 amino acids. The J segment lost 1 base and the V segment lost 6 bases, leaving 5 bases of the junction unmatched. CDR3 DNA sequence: TGTGCCAGCAGTAATACAGGGGAGAACACTGAAGCTTTCTTT. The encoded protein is CASSNTGENTEAFF.

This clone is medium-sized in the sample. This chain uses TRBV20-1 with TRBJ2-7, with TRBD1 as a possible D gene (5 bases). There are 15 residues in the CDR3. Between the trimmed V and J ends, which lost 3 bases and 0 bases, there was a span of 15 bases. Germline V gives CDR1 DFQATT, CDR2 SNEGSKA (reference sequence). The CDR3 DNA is TGCAGTGCTAGCAGGGATCAGGTTAGCTCCTACGAGCAGTACTTC. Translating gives CSASRDQVSSYEQYF.

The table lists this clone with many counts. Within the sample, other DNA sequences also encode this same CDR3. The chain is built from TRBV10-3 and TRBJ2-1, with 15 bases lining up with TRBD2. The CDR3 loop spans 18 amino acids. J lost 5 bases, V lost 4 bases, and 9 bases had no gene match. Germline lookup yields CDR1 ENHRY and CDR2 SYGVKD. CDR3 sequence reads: CAISGGTSGRSPHNEQFF. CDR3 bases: TGTGCCATCAGTGGGGGGACTAGCGGGAGGTCTCCCCACAATGAGCAGTTCTTC.

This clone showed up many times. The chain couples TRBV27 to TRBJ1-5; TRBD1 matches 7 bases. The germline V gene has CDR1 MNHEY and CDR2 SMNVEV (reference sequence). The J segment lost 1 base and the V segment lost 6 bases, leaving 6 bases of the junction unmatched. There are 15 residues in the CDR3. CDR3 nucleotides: TGTGCCAGCAGATTACAGGGGAGGAGCAATCAGCCCCAGCATTTT. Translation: CASRLQGRSNQPQHF.